Listed here are 22 T cell receptor beta chains from one sample, sequenced in a study of blood T cell repertoires in COVID-19. The assay was immunoSEQ multiplex PCR, and TCRdb's table has in-frame clones only and misses some. The sample includes approximately 100,000 clones, about 88% of them seen just once. Sequencing used peripheral blood. Receptors originate from a human donor in a cohort sampled during active COVID-19.

This clone was recorded a few times. This chain joins TRBV5-4 and TRBJ2-2; 8 bases line up with TRBD1. CDR1 is SGHNT, CDR2 YYREEE, per germline (reference sequence). The CDR3 totals 15 residues. Unmatched junction bases numbered 9, after V lost 3 bases and J lost 8 bases. CDR3: CASSSLGQGLGELFF. The CDR3 nucleotides are TGTGCCAGCAGCTCCCTCGGACAGGGTTTGGGGGAGCTGTTTTTT. The full variable domain, in which reference TRBV5-4 and TRBJ2-2 provide the parts outside the CDR3, is ETGVTQSPTHLIKTRGQQVTLRCSSQSGHNTVSWYQQALGQGPQFIFQYYREEENGRGNFPPRFSGLQFPNYSSELNVNALELDDSALYLCASSSLGQGLGELFFGEGSRLTVL.

This clone was counted only a few times. The genes are TRBV5-1 and TRBJ1-2; D is possibly TRBD1 (6 bases). Germline values: CDR1 SGHRS, CDR2 YFSETQ. V was trimmed by 2 bases and J by 4 bases, leaving 15 bases between them. The length of the CDR3 is 15 residues. CDR3 in DNA: TGCGCCAGCAGCTTAGTCGGGGGGCCGAGCTATGGCTACACCTTC. Translation: CASSLVGGPSYGYTF.

The V and J genes are TRBV11-3 and TRBJ1-5; D is uncertain. Germline lookup yields CDR1 SGHNT and CDR2 YENEEA. This CDR3 contains 15 residues. V was trimmed by 9 bases and J by 2 bases, leaving 17 bases between them. CDR3 nucleotide sequence: TGTGCCAGGAACACACGCCCTGCGGGCAATCAGCCCCAGCATTTT. Translated, it gives CARNTRPAGNQPQHF.

The CDR3 nucleotides read TGCGCCAGCAGCCAAGTCCCCTTGGAGACCCAGTACTTC. It yields the protein CASSQVPLETQYF. The chain links TRBV4-1 to TRBJ2-5; D ambiguous. CDR3 length equals 13 residues. V lost 1 base and J lost 5, with 8 bases in between. Germline V gene data show CDR1 as MGHRA and CDR2 as YSYEKL.

The J gene is TRBJ1-5, the V gene TRBV28; D uncertain. V lost 4 bases and J lost 0, with 13 bases in between. Germline V gene data show CDR1 as MDHEN and CDR2 as SYDVKM. The CDR3 runs to 16 residues. This chain's CDR3 is CASSWRTGYSNQPQHF. The DNA of the CDR3 is TGTGCCAGCAGTTGGAGGACGGGTTATAGCAATCAGCCCCAGCATTTT.

The gene calls are TRBV5-4 and TRBJ2-7; D is uncertain. V was clipped by 0 bases and J by 7 bases, with 11 bases between them. This CDR3 is 13 amino acids long. Germline V gene lookup returns CDR1 SGHNT and CDR2 YYREEE (reference sequence). Here the CDR3 DNA reads TGTGCCAGCAGCTTGGAGTCCCGGAGTGAGCAGTACTTC. Its protein is CASSLESRSEQYF.

The chain employs TRBV7-9 and TRBJ2-7; 7 bases match TRBD2. This CDR3 comprises 16 residues. With V trimmed by 8 bases and J by 8 bases, 21 bases remained unmatched. Germline-derived CDR1 and CDR2 are SEHNR and FQNEAQ (reference sequence). The CDR3 region is CASRRLGDGGSGQQYF. The CDR3 DNA reads as TGTGCCAGCCGCCGATTGGGGGACGGGGGGTCCGGGCAGCAGTACTTC.

The CDR3 is CASSGSGLSEQFF. The CDR3 coding sequence is TGTGCCAGCAGTGGTTCAGGACTAAGTGAGCAGTTCTTC. The chain employs TRBV2 and TRBJ2-1, with D perhaps matching TRBD2 (6 bases). The CDR3 sequence is 13 residues long. CDR1 is SNHLY, CDR2 FYNNEI, per germline. The ends were cut back, 4 bases at V and 9 bases at J, with 13 bases in the middle.

CDR3: CASRGASTGELFF. DNA of the CDR3: TGTGCCAGCAGGGGAGCGAGCACCGGGGAGCTGTTTTTT. The genes are TRBV6-5 and TRBJ2-2; a possible D gene is TRBD2 (5 bases). Germline V gene lookup returns CDR1 MNHEY and CDR2 SVGAGI. This CDR3 spans 13 amino acids. Trimming left V 6 bases short and J 4 bases short, with 9 bases between.

This clone was found a few times. This chain connects TRBV19 to TRBJ2-7; D might be TRBD1 (7 bases). With 6 bases removed from V and 5 bases from J, the gap between germline ends came to 14 bases. This CDR3 contains 13 residues. Germline V gives CDR1 LNHDA, CDR2 SQIVND (reference sequence). The CDR3 loop reads CASSKQGRHEQYF. CDR3 sequence (DNA): TGTGCCAGTAGCAAACAGGGGAGGCACGAGCAGTACTTC.

CDR3 sequence reads: CATSDGDRAGYF. The CDR3 nucleotides read TGTGCCACCAGTGATGGAGACAGGGCAGGGTATTTT. The V gene is TRBV24-1, the J gene TRBJ2-3; the match to TRBD1 covers 7 bases. After removal of 3 bases from V and 14 bases from J, the junction contained 7 bases not matched to a gene. Germline V lookup: CDR1 KGHDR, CDR2 SFDVKD. There are 12 residues in the CDR3.

Comment on this clone: The junction does not match germline at one end; this may be a read error. The chain uses TRBV6-5 and TRBJ1-6, with 9 bases that match TRBD1. The CDR3 length is 13 residues. Germline V gives CDR1 MNHEY, CDR2 SVGAGI. In nucleotides, the CDR3 is TGTGCCAGCCGGGGACAGGGTAATACACCCCTCCACTTT. This encodes CASRGQGNTPLHF.

This clone was seen only a few times. V is TRBV9 and J is TRBJ2-1; D perhaps matches TRBD2 (5 bases). V was cut by 1 base and J by 6 bases, with 11 bases left in between. The V gene's germline CDR1 is SGDLS and CDR2 YYNGEE. This CDR3 contains 14 residues. The CDR3 loop reads CASSVSGNSNEQFF. Here the CDR3 DNA reads TGTGCCAGCAGCGTATCGGGGAACAGCAATGAGCAGTTCTTC.

This sequence joins TRBV28 and TRBJ2-1; 11 positions agree with TRBD2. The CDR3 is 12 amino acids. V was pared by 10 bases and J by 7 bases, with 3 bases of the junction left unmatched. Germline-derived CDR1 and CDR2 are MDHEN and SYDVKM. The CDR3 is CATRTSGNEQFF. The CDR3 bases are TGTGCCACCCGGACTAGCGGGAATGAGCAGTTCTTC.

This chain uses TRBV2 with TRBJ2-5; 8 nucleotides match TRBD2. The CDR3 contains 15 residues. The germline V gene encodes CDR1 SNHLY and CDR2 FYNNEI. Trimming at V came to 0 bases and at J to 5 bases, leaving 5 bases not matched to a gene. Here the CDR3 reads CASSEALASGETQYF. CDR3 bases: TGTGCCAGCAGTGAAGCGCTGGCTAGCGGGGAGACCCAGTACTTC.

In DNA form, the CDR3 reads TGTGCCAGCAGCCGAGTGATGGGCAACACTGAAGCTTTCTTT. Its translation: CASSRVMGNTEAFF. The rearrangement joins TRBV7-9 to TRBJ1-1; D gene uncertain. CDR1 is SEHNR, CDR2 FQNEAQ, per germline (reference sequence). CDR3 size: 14 residues. V was clipped by 5 bases and J by 2 bases, with 12 bases between them. The full variable domain, completed using reference TRBV7-9 and TRBJ1-1, is DTGVSQNPRHKITKRGQNVTFRCDPISEHNRLYWYRQTLGQGPEFLTYFQNEAQLEKSRLLSDRFSAERPKGSFSTLEIQRTEQGDSAMYLCASSRVMGNTEAFFGQGTRLTVV.

Sample share makes this clone medium-sized (0.01 to 0.1%). The V call is TRBV7-8, the J call TRBJ2-1; TRBD1 matches at 9 bases. Germline lookup yields CDR1 SGHVS and CDR2 FQNEAQ. The CDR3 loop spans 14 amino acids. J gave up 8 bases and V 3 bases, and 5 bases lay outside the gene matches. The CDR3 nucleotides read TGTGCCAGCAGCTTGAACAGGGGGCCGCATGAGCAGTTCTTC. Amino acids: CASSLNRGPHEQFF.

The chain has TRBV7-2 and TRBJ1-3, with 9 bases aligning to TRBD1. J lost 2 bases, V lost 4 bases, and 3 bases had no gene match. The V gene's germline CDR1 is SGHTA and CDR2 FQGNSA. This CDR3 comprises 15 residues. As DNA, the CDR3 is TGTGCCAGCAGCTCAAACAGGGGGCCTGGAAACACCATATATTTT. This codes for CASSSNRGPGNTIYF.

This sequence joins TRBV9 and TRBJ2-1; D gene unclear. The CDR3 sequence is 14 residues long. With 0 bases removed from V and 5 bases from J, the gap between germline ends came to 9 bases. Germline V gives CDR1 SGDLS, CDR2 YYNGEE. In DNA form, the CDR3 reads TGTGCCAGCAGCGTAGTTCCCGCGAACAATGAGCAGTTCTTC. Translation: CASSVVPANNEQFF.

The CDR3 DNA follows: TGTGCCAGCAGCCGCGGGACAGGGGATAATTCACCCCTCCACTTT. It codes for CASSRGTGDNSPLHF. The chain uses TRBV27 and TRBJ1-6; 10 bases line up with TRBD1. Looked up from germline, CDR1 is MNHEY and CDR2 is SMNVEV (reference sequence). Losses at the gene ends were 6 bases for V and 5 bases for J; bases not matched to a gene: 4. CDR3 length equals 15 residues.

This clone was counted between two and nine times. This chain uses TRBV19 with TRBJ1-5; 9 nucleotides match TRBD1. This CDR3 is 14 amino acids long. Unmatched junction bases numbered 3, after V lost 3 bases and J lost 6 bases. Germline V gene lookup returns CDR1 LNHDA and CDR2 SQIVND (reference sequence). Here the CDR3 DNA reads TGTGCCAGTAGTATCGGGACAGGGCCTCAGCCCCAGCATTTT. Its translation is CASSIGTGPQPQHF.

The chain employs TRBV6-6 and TRBJ2-5; D possibly corresponds to TRBD2 (6 bases). Trimming took off 7 bases at V and 5 bases at J, with 14 bases between the two ends. Germline assignment: CDR1 MNHNY and CDR2 SVGAGI (reference sequence). The CDR3 contains 13 residues. The CDR3 loop reads CASTEGWGETQYF. The CDR3 DNA sequence: TGTGCCAGCACGGAGGGATGGGGTGAGACCCAGTACTTC.